This entry lists 22 T cell receptor beta chains sequenced from one sample in a study of shared clonotypes between healthy human individuals. TCRdb keeps only in-frame clones here, not all; method: immunoSEQ multiplex PCR. The table lists around 2.3 million clones, approximately 96% of them singletons. The sample consisted of naive CD4+ T cells sorted from blood. Described subset: CD45RA+ positively selected. The receptors originated from a man between 18 and 35 years old in good health.

The chain couples TRBV4-1 to TRBJ2-5, with TRBD2 matching over 7 bases. This CDR3 is 14 amino acids long. Germline V gene data show CDR1 as MGHRA and CDR2 as YSYEKL. The trim removed 4 bases at V and 5 bases at J, leaving 7 bases unmatched. In DNA, the CDR3 is TGCGCCAGCAGCCTATTGGGAGCGGGGGAGACCCAGTACTTC. Amino acids: CASSLLGAGETQYF.

The chain carries TRBV7-2 and TRBJ2-1; 8 positions agree with TRBD1. With 5 bases clipped from V and 7 bases from J, the junction kept 4 bases outside the gene matches. The germline V gene encodes CDR1 SGHTA and CDR2 FQGNSA. The CDR3 runs to 13 residues. The CDR3 region is CASSPTGGNEQFF. The CDR3 coding sequence is TGTGCCAGCAGCCCAACAGGGGGTAATGAGCAGTTCTTC.

The J gene is TRBJ2-7, the V gene TRBV18, with TRBD1 matching over 9 bases. Germline assignment: CDR1 KGHSH and CDR2 LQKENI. The CDR3 length is 15 residues. V was pared by 3 bases and J by 2 bases, with 5 bases of the junction left unmatched. CDR3 nucleotide sequence: TGTGCCAGCTCACCTACAGGGGGCCCCCCCTACGAGCAGTACTTC. Residues: CASSPTGGPPYEQYF. Supplemented by reference TRBV18 and TRBJ2-7, the full variable domain reads NAGVMQNPRHLVRRRGQEARLRCSPMKGHSHVYWYRQLPEEGLKFMVYLQKENIIDESGMPKERFSAEFPKEGPSILRIQQVVRGDSAAYFCASSPTGGPPYEQYFGPGTRLTVT.

In its sample, this clone was seen once. This chain links TRBV30 with TRBJ2-7; D is unclear. The CDR3 runs to 12 residues. V was pared by 5 bases and J by 3 bases, with 11 bases between. Germline CDR1 and CDR2: GTSNPN and SVGIG (reference sequence). The CDR3 bases are TGTGCCTGGTCTGAGGCCATCTACGAGCAGTACTTC. Translation gives CAWSEAIYEQYF.

V usage is TRBV6-1 and J usage is TRBJ2-2; D is undetermined. Germline CDR1 is MNHNS and CDR2 is SASEGT. V gave up 4 bases and J gave up 0 bases, with 6 bases separating them. The CDR3 contains 14 residues. CDR3 protein: CASSVGPNTGELFF. The CDR3, as DNA: TGTGCCAGCAGTGTAGGGCCGAACACCGGGGAGCTGTTTTTT.

V is TRBV6-6 and J is TRBJ2-5; 9 bases are shared with TRBD2. Per the germline V gene, CDR1 is MNHNY and CDR2 is SVGAGI (reference sequence). Germline trimming cut 0 bases from V and 5 bases from J; bases unmatched to any gene: 7. This CDR3 is 16 amino acids long. The CDR3 region has the DNA TGTGCCAGCAGTTACTCAGTAGCGGGAGCATTGGAGACCCAGTACTTC. Translation gives CASSYSVAGALETQYF.

The chain links TRBV28 to TRBJ2-7, with 9 bases fitting TRBD1. The CDR3 is made up of 15 amino acids. The V and J ends lost 5 bases and 2 bases, in that order; junction bases with no gene match: 7. Germline CDR1 and CDR2: MDHEN and SYDVKM. CDR3 protein: CASSVPGQGAYEQYF. CDR3 nucleotides: TGTGCCAGCAGTGTCCCGGGACAGGGAGCCTACGAGCAGTACTTC. The entire variable domain, with the rest obtained from reference TRBV28 and TRBJ2-7, is as follows: DVKVTQSSRYLVKRTGEKVFLECVQDMDHENMFWYRQDPGLGLRLIYFSYDVKMKEKGDIPEGYSVSREKKERFSLILESASTNQTSMYLCASSVPGQGAYEQYFGPGTRLTVT.

The rearrangement links TRBV6-5 to TRBJ2-6; D is uncertain. CDR3 size: 16 residues. Germline V CDR1 and CDR2: MNHEY, SVGAGI. V was clipped by 1 base and J by 0 bases, with 7 bases between them. CDR3 sequence: CASSYLYPSGANVLTF. The CDR3 coding sequence is TGTGCCAGCAGTTACTTATACCCCTCTGGGGCCAACGTCCTGACTTTC.

This sequence joins TRBV9 and TRBJ1-5, with D unclear. The CDR3 is 15 amino acids. CDR1 and CDR2 (germline): SGDLS, YYNGEE. The germline V and J ends were trimmed by 0 bases and 2 bases, with 9 bases remaining between them. CDR3 DNA: TGTGCCAGCAGCGTAGGAGCTCGGGGCAATCAGCCCCAGCATTTT. It yields the protein CASSVGARGNQPQHF.

The chain has TRBV7-8 and TRBJ2-1, with TRBD2 matching over 7 bases. The CDR3 runs to 14 residues. V was clipped by 8 bases and J by 6 bases; unmatched bases: 10. CDR1 SGHVS and CDR2 FQNEAQ come from the germline V gene. CDR3 in amino acids: CASLWGRAGNEQFF. CDR3 sequence (DNA): TGTGCCAGCCTCTGGGGGAGGGCTGGCAATGAGCAGTTCTTC.

The genes are TRBV28 and TRBJ1-2; 11 bases map to TRBD1. Losses at the gene ends were 10 bases for V and 12 bases for J; bases not matched to a gene: 10. The CDR3 runs to 12 residues. Germline-derived CDR1 and CDR2 are MDHEN and SYDVKM. CDR3 in DNA: TGTGCCATCCTACCGCGGACAGGGGGCAACACCTTC. This gives the protein CAILPRTGGNTF.

The chain couples TRBV7-2 to TRBJ2-5, with a weak D call TRBD2 (5 bases). CDR1 is SGHTA, CDR2 FQGNSA, per germline. This CDR3 is built from 14 residues. V dropped 3 bases and J dropped 5 bases, with 13 bases sitting between them. CDR3 nucleotides: TGTGCCAGCAGCTTTCACGGGGTTGTGGAGACCCAGTACTTC. Translation: CASSFHGVVETQYF.

The chain uses TRBV30 and TRBJ2-7, with D possibly being TRBD1 or TRBD2 (6 bases each). Trimming took 8 bases from V and 6 from J, leaving 20 bases between them. The CDR3 has 13 residues. Germline V gives CDR1 GTSNPN, CDR2 SVGIG (reference sequence). The CDR3 DNA reads TGTGCCGAAGGGGGGCCGTCGCCGGCCGAGCAGTACTTC. It translates to CAEGGPSPAEQYF.

This clone was picked up one time. The chain has TRBV11-2 and TRBJ2-7; 14 nucleotides agree with TRBD2. With V trimmed by 6 bases and J by 0 bases, 7 bases remained unmatched. Germline V CDR1 and CDR2: SGHAT, FQNNGV. The CDR3 has 17 amino acids. Here the CDR3 DNA reads TGTGCCAGCAGACGACTAGCGGGGGGGTTAAGCTCCTACGAGCAGTACTTC. Encoded protein: CASRRLAGGLSSYEQYF.

The chain has TRBV10-1 and TRBJ2-2; D may be TRBD1 (6 bases). The CDR3 is made up of 15 amino acids. Trimming shortened V by 4 bases and J by 4 bases, and 13 bases separated the two germline ends. Germline-derived CDR1 and CDR2 are WNHNN and SYGVQD (reference sequence). CDR3 DNA: TGCGCCAGCAGTGGTGAGGGGGTCGGCACCGGGGAGCTGTTTTTT. Protein product: CASSGEGVGTGELFF.

The rearrangement links TRBV30 to TRBJ2-7; perhaps TRBD2 as D (5 bases). The germline V and J ends were trimmed by 4 bases and 4 bases, with 14 bases remaining between them. The CDR3 sequence is 13 residues long. CDR1 and CDR2 (germline): GTSNPN, SVGIG (reference sequence). The CDR3 bases are TGTGCCTGGACCCCGGCGGGTTCGTACGAGCAGTACTTC. Translated: CAWTPAGSYEQYF.

V and J are TRBV6-5 and TRBJ1-3; weak D call: TRBD1 (5 bases). Deletions cut 6 bases from V and 4 bases from J, with 13 bases between. From germline, CDR1 is MNHEY and CDR2 SVGAGI. The CDR3 is 14 amino acids. CDR3 in amino acids: CASSPAYRGNTIYF. Here the CDR3 DNA reads TGTGCCAGCAGCCCCGCTTACAGGGGAAACACCATATATTTT.

This rearrangement joins TRBV6-1 to TRBJ2-7; 10 bases fit TRBD2. CDR3 size: 15 residues. Trimming removed 2 bases from V and 2 bases from J; junction bases left unmatched: 3. Germline V CDR1 and CDR2: MNHNS, SASEGT. In DNA form, the CDR3 reads TGTGCCAGCAGTGAATATCTAGCGGGAGCCTACGAGCAGTACTTC. Amino acids: CASSEYLAGAYEQYF.

This rearrangement joins TRBV5-4 to TRBJ2-5; 9 bases align to TRBD1. Trimming cost V 4 bases and J 7 bases; bases outside gene matches: 11. Germline CDR1 and CDR2: SGHNT and YYREEE (reference sequence). The length of the CDR3 is 15 residues. CDR3 residues: CASSIRDRALGTQYF. The CDR3 DNA is TGTGCCAGCAGCATCCGGGACAGGGCTCTCGGGACCCAGTACTTC.

V and J are TRBV30 and TRBJ2-5; 10 nucleotides agree with TRBD1. The V and J ends lost 2 bases and 5 bases, in that order; junction bases with no gene match: 8. Germline CDR1 and CDR2: GTSNPN and SVGIG (reference sequence). This CDR3 is 15 amino acids long. CDR3 region: CAWSTGQGEYETQYF. DNA of the CDR3: TGTGCCTGGAGTACCGGACAGGGGGAGTATGAGACCCAGTACTTC.

The genes are TRBV7-2 and TRBJ2-3, with D uncertain. In germline, CDR1 is SGHTA, CDR2 FQGNSA. Trimming took 5 bases from V and 2 from J, leaving 17 bases between them. The CDR3 is made up of 16 amino acids. The CDR3 coding sequence is TGTGCCAGCAGCCTAAGACCGGTCTTTATCACAGATACGCAGTATTTT. Its protein is CASSLRPVFITDTQYF.

This chain uses TRBV19 with TRBJ2-7, with 7 nucleotides matching TRBD2. Losses at the gene ends were 7 bases for V and 4 bases for J; bases not matched to a gene: 19. The CDR3 extends over 17 amino acids. The germline V gene has CDR1 LNHDA and CDR2 SQIVND (reference sequence). In DNA form, the CDR3 reads TGTGCCAGTACCAAGGGAGGAATCGGGACGGGGGGTTACGAGCAGTACTTC. As protein: CASTKGGIGTGGYEQYF.